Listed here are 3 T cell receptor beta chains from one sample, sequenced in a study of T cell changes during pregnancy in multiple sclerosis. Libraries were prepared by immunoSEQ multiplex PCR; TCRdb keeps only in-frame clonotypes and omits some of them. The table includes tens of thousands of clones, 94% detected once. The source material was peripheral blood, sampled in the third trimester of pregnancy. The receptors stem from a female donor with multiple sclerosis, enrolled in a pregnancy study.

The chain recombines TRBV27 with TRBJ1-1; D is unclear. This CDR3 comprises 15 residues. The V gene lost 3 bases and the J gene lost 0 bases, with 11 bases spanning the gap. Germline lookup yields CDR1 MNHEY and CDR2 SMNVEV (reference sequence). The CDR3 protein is CASSFNIKMNTEAFF. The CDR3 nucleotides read TGTGCCAGCAGTTTTAACATAAAGATGAACACTGAAGCTTTCTTT.

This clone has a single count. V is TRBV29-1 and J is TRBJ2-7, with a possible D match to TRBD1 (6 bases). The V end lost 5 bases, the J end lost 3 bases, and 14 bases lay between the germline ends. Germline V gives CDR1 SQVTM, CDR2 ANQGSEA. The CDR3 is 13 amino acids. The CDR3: CSVSQGRGYEQYF. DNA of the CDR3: TGCAGCGTTTCACAGGGTCGCGGCTACGAGCAGTACTTC.

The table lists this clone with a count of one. In DNA form, the CDR3 reads TGTGCCAGCAGCCCCCCGGACAGCAATGAGCAGTTCTTC. Residues: CASSPPDSNEQFF. The chain links TRBV11-2 to TRBJ2-1; possible D gene TRBD1, 6 bases. V lost 5 bases, J lost 6 bases, and 11 bases lay in between. CDR1 is SGHAT, CDR2 FQNNGV, per germline. This CDR3 has 13 amino acids.